This T cell receptor (beta chain) comes out of a study of OX40 agonist ivuxolimab in advanced cancers. On the study more broadly: Partial responses were observed in three patients, of whom one had hepatocellular carcinoma and two had cutaneous melanoma.

Concerning this clone itself: Its antigen is not identified.

Patients were ruled out by autoimmune disease history or systemic immunosuppression. Germline values: CDR1 LGHNA, CDR2 YNFKEQ. This CDR3 spans 15 amino acids. J gave up 13 bases and V 0 bases, and 11 bases lay outside the gene matches. Generated by immunoSEQ multiplex PCR, the TCRdb table keeps only in-frame clones and is missing some. The sample holds 20,000 to 30,000 clones, 65% to 90% seen once. Notes on the study in general: CD4+ and CD8+ blood T cells expanded clonally by week 6 at 0.1 to 3.0 mg/kg.

This clonotype originated in an adult with an advanced solid tumor such as melanoma, head and neck, liver or kidney cancer. This chain uses TRBV4-2 with TRBJ2-1; 8 bases map to TRBD2. The input for sequencing was CD4+ or CD8+ T cells sorted from blood, taken in a trial of the OX40 agonist ivuxolimab. CDR3 nucleotides: TGTGCCAGCAGCCAAGATCCGGGGGGGTTGATCGACCAGTTCTTC. As protein: CASSQDPGGLIDQFF.